The 6 T cell receptor beta chains given below trace back to one sample, sequenced in a study of blood T cell repertoires in COVID-19. TCRdb's copy holds only in-frame clones and misses some; the assay was immunoSEQ multiplex PCR. The table has about 83,000 clones, roughly 90% seen once. The sequenced sample consisted of peripheral blood. All receptors come from a woman aged 45 to 65 with active or convalescent COVID-19.

This chain links TRBV12-5 with TRBJ1-1; TRBD1 matches at 8 bases. The CDR3 loop spans 15 amino acids. V was pared by 2 bases and J by 2 bases, with 4 bases of the junction left unmatched. Germline lookup yields CDR1 LGHNT and CDR2 FRNRAP. Here the CDR3 reads CASGLPQGANTEAFF. The CDR3 nucleotides read TGTGCTAGTGGTTTGCCCCAGGGGGCTAACACTGAAGCTTTCTTT.

This clone was observed a single time. V usage is TRBV6-5 and J usage is TRBJ1-6; perhaps TRBD1 as D (5 bases). Germline-derived CDR1 and CDR2 are MNHEY and SVGAGI. The CDR3 runs to 14 residues. V was clipped by 4 bases and J by 4 bases, with 8 bases between them. CDR3 residues: CASSSGPYNSPLHF. For the CDR3, the DNA is TGTGCCAGCAGTTCAGGGCCGTATAATTCACCCCTCCACTTT.

This chain links TRBV7-6 with TRBJ1-4; no firm D call. This CDR3 spans 16 amino acids. Germline-derived CDR1 and CDR2 are SGHVS and FNYEAQ. The V and J ends lost 0 bases and 1 base respectively, with 9 bases between them. The CDR3 DNA sequence: TGTGCCAGCAGCTTAGCTACGTCGGGAACTAATGAAAAACTGTTTTTT. This encodes CASSLATSGTNEKLFF.

The chain employs TRBV13 and TRBJ1-1, with TRBD1 identical over 7 bases. CDR3 length: 14 amino acids. V shed 3 bases and J 5 bases; nucleotides not matched to a gene: 6. Germline assignment: CDR1 PRHDT and CDR2 FYEKMQ (reference sequence). Here the CDR3 DNA reads TGTGCCAGCAGCTTTAACAGGGGAAGGACTGAAGCTTTCTTT. It is translated as CASSFNRGRTEAFF.

The chain has TRBV19 and TRBJ1-2; tentative D call: TRBD1 (5 bases). The V end was cut by 4 bases, the J end by 4 bases, with 10 bases between. Germline-derived CDR1 and CDR2 are LNHDA and SQIVND (reference sequence). This CDR3 is built from 13 residues. The DNA for the CDR3 is TGTGCCAGTAGTACTGCAGGGTCCTATGGCTACACCTTC. It specifies CASSTAGSYGYTF.

The V gene is TRBV6-5, the J gene TRBJ1-2, with 7 positions matching TRBD1. V was clipped by 10 bases and J by 2 bases; unmatched bases: 10. The CDR3 has 14 amino acids. Germline V gene sequence: CDR1 MNHEY, CDR2 SVGAGI. CDR3 DNA sequence: TGTGCCACCGGAGACAGGGCGTACAACTATGGCTACACCTTC. Translating gives CATGDRAYNYGYTF.